The clone carrying this T cell receptor beta chain was detected a few times. What it binds is not known. A single record per CDR3 protein comes from TCRdb applying MiXCR to the 5' RACE reads. The sample yields hundreds of thousands of distinct CDR3 sequences, approximately 15% seen once. These data come from a study of T-cell memory formation after mild COVID-19. The study, taken as a whole, reports: Some clones that responded turned up in pre-infection memory, which suggests that cross-reactive memory joined in.

What was sequenced was PBMCs or a T cell subset sorted from them (not recorded which). The TCR was taken from an adult woman who had mild COVID-19 (a few samples of this study predate the infection). Cell type and time point are not known.

The chain's CDR3 is CATCLLNTEAFF. The CDR3, as DNA: TGTGCCACCTGCTTGTTGAACACTGAAGCTTTCTTT. V usage is TRBV12-3 or TRBV12-4 and J usage is TRBJ1-1, with unresolved D. The CDR3 is 12 amino acids. Trimming cost V 10 bases and J 0 bases, with 9 bases left between them.